This TCR beta chain was sequenced during a study of tumor T cells in aggressive B-cell lymphoma. Profiling relied on immunoSEQ multiplex PCR, and the TCRdb table lists in-frame clones only, not all of them. The sample lists thousands of clones, about nine tenths occurring once. Sequenced sample: tumor tissue. The TCR was taken from an adult with diffuse large B cell lymphoma.

CDR3 residues: CASSLAGGTDTIYF. DNA of the CDR3: TGTGCCAGCAGCTTGGCCGGAGGGACGGACACCATATATTTT. J is TRBJ1-3 and V is TRBV5-5; TRBD1 might be the D (5 bases). V was pared by 0 bases and J by 8 bases, with 12 bases between. Germline CDR1 reads SGHKS; CDR2 reads YYEKEE (reference sequence). The CDR3 sequence is 14 residues long.